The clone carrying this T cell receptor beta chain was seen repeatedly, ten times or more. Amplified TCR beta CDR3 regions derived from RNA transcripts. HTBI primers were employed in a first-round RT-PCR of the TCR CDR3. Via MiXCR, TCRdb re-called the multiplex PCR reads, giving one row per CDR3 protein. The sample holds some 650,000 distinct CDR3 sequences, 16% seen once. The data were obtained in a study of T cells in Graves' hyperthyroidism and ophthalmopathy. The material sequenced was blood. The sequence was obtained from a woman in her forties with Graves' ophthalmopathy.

The chain's CDR3 is CASSLTRAYNEQFF. The DNA for the CDR3 is TGTGCCAGCAGCTTAACCAGGGCTTACAATGAGCAGTTCTTC. V and J are TRBV11-2 and TRBJ2-1, with D maybe TRBD1 (5 bases). The CDR3 covers 14 residues. Trimming removed 2 bases at V and 4 bases at J, with 9 bases between. Germline V gene lookup returns CDR1 SGHAT and CDR2 FQNNGV.